This record concerns one TCR beta chain sequence. Its cognate antigen is unknown. V trimming: 4 bases; J trimming: 5 bases; junction bases outside the gene matches: 6. This CDR3 is 16 amino acids long. Germline CDR1 is SGHAT and CDR2 is FQNNGV. It was uncontrolled infection, other autoimmune disease, pregnancy or lactation that excluded patients. Ahead of any ophthalmopathy symptoms, the blood sample was obtained at the first diagnosis of hyperthyroidism. Using RNA transcripts as the source, TCR beta CDR3 regions were amplified. An initial round of RT-PCR targeting the TCR CDR3 relied on the HTBI primer set. TCRdb processed the multiplex PCR reads anew with MiXCR; each CDR3 protein has one entry. The table records under 300,000 distinct CDR3 sequences, 20% to 25% of them present only once. The data derive from a study of T cells in Graves' hyperthyroidism and ophthalmopathy. Study overall: It was at initial diagnosis, before any treatment, that peripheral blood was collected. General observations from the study: The model made its ophthalmopathy prediction, and onset followed a median approximately 6.5 months later.

The J gene is TRBJ2-7, the V gene TRBV11-2; 15 nucleotides match TRBD2. The sample comprised blood. This receptor was identified in a man aged 35 to 55 with Graves' hyperthyroidism that later progressed to Graves' ophthalmopathy. CDR3 sequence reads: CASSSRTSGRVHEQYF. CDR3 DNA: TGTGCCAGCAGCTCTAGGACTAGCGGGAGGGTCCACGAGCAGTACTTC.